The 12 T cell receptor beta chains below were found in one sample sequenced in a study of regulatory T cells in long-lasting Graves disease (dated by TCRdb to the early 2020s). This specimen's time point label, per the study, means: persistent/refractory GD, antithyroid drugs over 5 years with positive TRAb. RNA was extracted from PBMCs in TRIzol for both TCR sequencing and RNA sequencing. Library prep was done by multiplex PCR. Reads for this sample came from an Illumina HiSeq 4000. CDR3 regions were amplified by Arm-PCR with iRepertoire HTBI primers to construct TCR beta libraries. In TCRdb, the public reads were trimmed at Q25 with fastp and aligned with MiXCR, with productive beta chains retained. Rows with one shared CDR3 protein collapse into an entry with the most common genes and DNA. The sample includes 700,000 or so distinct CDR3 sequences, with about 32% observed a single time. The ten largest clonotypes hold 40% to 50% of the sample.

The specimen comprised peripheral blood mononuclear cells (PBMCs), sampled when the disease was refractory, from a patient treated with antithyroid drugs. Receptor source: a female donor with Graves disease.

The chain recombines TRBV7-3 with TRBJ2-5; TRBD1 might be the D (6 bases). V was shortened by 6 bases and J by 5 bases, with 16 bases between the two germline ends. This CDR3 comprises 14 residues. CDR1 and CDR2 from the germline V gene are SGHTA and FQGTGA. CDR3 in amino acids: CASRSGQPGETQYF. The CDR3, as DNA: TGTGCCAGCAGATCCGGACAGCCGGGGGAGACCCAGTACTTC.

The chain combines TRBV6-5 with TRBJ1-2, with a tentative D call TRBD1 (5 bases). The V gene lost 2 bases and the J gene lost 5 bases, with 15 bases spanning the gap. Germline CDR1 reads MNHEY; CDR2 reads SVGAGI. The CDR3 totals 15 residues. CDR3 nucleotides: TGTGCCAGCAGTTACCCCCCCGGGACCAAGTATGGCTACACCTTC. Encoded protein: CASSYPPGTKYGYTF.

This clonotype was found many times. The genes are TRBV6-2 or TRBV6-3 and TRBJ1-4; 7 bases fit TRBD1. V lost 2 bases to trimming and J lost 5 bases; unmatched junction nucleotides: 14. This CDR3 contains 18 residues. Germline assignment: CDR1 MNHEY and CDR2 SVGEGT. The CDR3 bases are TGTGCCAGCAGTTACCGACCCCTGGAGACAGGGACGAATGAAAAACTGTTTTTT. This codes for CASSYRPLETGTNEKLFF.

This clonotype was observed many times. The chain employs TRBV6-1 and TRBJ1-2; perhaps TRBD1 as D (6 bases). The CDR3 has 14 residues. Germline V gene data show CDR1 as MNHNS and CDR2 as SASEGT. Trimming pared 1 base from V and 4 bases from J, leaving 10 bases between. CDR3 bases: TGTGCCAGCAGTGAAGAGGGGGTGAGCTATGGCTACACCTTC. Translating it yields CASSEEGVSYGYTF.

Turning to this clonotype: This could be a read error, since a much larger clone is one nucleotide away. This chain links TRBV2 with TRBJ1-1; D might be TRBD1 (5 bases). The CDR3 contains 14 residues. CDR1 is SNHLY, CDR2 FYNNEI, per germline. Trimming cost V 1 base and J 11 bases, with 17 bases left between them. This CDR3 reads CASSEDPRVYMAFF. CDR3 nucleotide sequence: TGTGCCAGCAGTGAAGACCCCAGGGTCTACATGGCTTTCTTT. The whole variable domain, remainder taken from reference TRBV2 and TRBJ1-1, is EPEVTQTPSHQVTQMGQEVILRCVPISNHLYFYWYRQILGQKVEFLVSFYNNEISEKSEIFDDQFSVERPDGSNFTLKIRSTKLEDSAMYFCASSEDPRVYMAFFGQGTRLTVV.

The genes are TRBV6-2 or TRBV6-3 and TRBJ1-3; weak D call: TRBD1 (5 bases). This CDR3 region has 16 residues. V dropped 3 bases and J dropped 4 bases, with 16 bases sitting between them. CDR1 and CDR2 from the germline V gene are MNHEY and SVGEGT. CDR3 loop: CASSYKGSGIGNTIYF. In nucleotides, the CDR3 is TGTGCCAGCAGTTATAAAGGCTCAGGGATAGGAAACACCATATATTTT.

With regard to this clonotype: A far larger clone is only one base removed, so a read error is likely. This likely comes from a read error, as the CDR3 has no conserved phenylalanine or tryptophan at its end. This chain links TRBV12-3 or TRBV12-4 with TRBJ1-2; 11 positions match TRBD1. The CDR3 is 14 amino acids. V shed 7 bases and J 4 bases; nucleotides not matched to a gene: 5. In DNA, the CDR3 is TGTGCCAGCAAAGGACAGGGGGCAGGCTATGGCTACACCCTC. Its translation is CASKGQGAGYGYTL.

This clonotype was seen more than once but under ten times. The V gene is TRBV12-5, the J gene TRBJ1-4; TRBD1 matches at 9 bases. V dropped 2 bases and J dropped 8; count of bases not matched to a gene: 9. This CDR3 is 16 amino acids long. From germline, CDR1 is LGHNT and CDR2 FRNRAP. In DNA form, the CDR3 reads TGTGCTAGTGGTTTGACGACCGGGACAGGGTACGAAAAACTGTTTTTT. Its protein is CASGLTTGTGYEKLFF.

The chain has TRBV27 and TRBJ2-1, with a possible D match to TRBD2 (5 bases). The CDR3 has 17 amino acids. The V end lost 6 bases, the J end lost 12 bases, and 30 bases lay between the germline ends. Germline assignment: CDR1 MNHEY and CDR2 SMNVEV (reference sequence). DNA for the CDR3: TGTGCCAGCAGACCCGCTGGGGTGTTACGTCACAATGAGGGGCAGTTCTTC. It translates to CASRPAGVLRHNEGQFF.

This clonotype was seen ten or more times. This CDR3 is CASNREERVSEAFF. In DNA, the CDR3 is TGTGCCAGCAATCGCGAAGAAAGGGTCTCTGAAGCTTTCTTT. V is TRBV12-3 or TRBV12-4 and J is TRBJ1-1; no clear D. This CDR3 is 14 amino acids long. Trimming took off 7 bases at V and 6 bases at J, with 18 bases between the two ends.

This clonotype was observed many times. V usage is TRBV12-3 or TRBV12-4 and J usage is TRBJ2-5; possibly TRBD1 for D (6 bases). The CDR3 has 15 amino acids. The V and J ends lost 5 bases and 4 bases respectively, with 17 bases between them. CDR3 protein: CASSDLRGVGETQYF. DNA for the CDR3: TGTGCCAGCAGTGATCTCAGGGGCGTAGGAGAGACCCAGTACTTC.

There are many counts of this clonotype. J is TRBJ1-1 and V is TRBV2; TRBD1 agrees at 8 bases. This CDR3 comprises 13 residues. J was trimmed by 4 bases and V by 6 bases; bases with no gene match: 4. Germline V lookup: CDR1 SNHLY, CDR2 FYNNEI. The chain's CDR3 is CASRSGGLTEAFF. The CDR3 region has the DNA TGTGCCAGCAGGTCAGGGGGCCTCACTGAAGCTTTCTTT. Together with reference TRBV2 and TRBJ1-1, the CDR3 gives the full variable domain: EPEVTQTPSHQVTQMGQEVILRCVPISNHLYFYWYRQILGQKVEFLVSFYNNEISEKSEIFDDQFSVERPDGSNFTLKIRSTKLEDSAMYFCASRSGGLTEAFFGQGTRLTVV.